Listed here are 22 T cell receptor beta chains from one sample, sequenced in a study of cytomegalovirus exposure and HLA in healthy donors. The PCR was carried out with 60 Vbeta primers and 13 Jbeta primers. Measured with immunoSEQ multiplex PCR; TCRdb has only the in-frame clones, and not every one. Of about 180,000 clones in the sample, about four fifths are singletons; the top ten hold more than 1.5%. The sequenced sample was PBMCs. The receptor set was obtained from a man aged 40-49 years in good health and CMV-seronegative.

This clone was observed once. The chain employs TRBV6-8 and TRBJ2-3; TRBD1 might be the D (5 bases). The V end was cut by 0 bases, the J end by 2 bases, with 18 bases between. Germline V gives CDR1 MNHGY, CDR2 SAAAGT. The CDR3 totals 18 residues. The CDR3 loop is CASSYSVRVSGNTDTQYF. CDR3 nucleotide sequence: TGTGCCAGCAGTTACTCGGTCCGTGTATCAGGGAACACAGATACGCAGTATTTT.

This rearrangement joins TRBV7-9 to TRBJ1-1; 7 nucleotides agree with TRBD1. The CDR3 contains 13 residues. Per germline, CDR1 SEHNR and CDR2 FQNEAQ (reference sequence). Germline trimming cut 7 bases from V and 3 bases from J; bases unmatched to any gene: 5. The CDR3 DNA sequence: TGTGCCAGCACCTCCCAGGGGGACACTGAAGCTTTCTTT. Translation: CASTSQGDTEAFF.

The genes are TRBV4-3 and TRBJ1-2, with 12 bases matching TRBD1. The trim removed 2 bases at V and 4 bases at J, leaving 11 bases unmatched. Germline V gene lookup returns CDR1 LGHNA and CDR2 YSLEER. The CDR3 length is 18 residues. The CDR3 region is CASSQSPGQGASSYGYTF. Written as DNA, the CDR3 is TGCGCCAGCAGCCAATCACCGGGACAGGGGGCTTCCAGCTATGGCTACACCTTC.

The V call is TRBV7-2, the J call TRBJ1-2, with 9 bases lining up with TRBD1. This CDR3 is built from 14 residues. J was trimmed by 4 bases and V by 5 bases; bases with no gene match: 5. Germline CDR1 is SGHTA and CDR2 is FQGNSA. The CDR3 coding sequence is TGTGCCAGCAGCCGCCGGGACAGGGTCTATGGCTACACCTTC. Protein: CASSRRDRVYGYTF.

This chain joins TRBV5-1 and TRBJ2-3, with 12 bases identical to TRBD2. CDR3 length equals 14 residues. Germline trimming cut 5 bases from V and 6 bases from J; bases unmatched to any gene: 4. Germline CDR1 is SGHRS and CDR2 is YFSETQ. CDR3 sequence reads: CASSSTSGSDTQYF. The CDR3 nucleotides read TGCGCCAGCAGTTCGACTAGCGGGAGTGATACGCAGTATTTT. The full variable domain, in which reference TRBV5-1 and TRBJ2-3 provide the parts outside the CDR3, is KAGVTQTPRYLIKTRGQQVTLSCSPISGHRSVSWYQQTPGQGLQFLFEYFSETQRNKGNFPGRFSGRQFSNSRSEMNVSTLELGDSALYLCASSSTSGSDTQYFGPGTRLTVL.

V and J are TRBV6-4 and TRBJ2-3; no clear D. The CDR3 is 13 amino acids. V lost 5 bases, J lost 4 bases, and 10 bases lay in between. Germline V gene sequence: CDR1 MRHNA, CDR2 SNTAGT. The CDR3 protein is CASSSQSADTQYF. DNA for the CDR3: TGTGCCAGCAGTTCCCAATCGGCAGATACGCAGTATTTT.

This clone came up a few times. The CDR3 DNA reads as TGCGCCAGCAGCTTGAGGGGGACTAGCGGGGCCTCCTACGAGCAGTACTTC. Protein sequence: CASSLRGTSGASYEQYF. The chain employs TRBV5-1 and TRBJ2-7, with 13 bases identical to TRBD2. Germline loops: CDR1 SGHRS, CDR2 YFSETQ. V shed 1 base, J shed 0 bases, and the junction held 4 bases outside the gene matches. The CDR3 runs 17 residues. The full variable domain, completed using reference TRBV5-1 and TRBJ2-7, is KAGVTQTPRYLIKTRGQQVTLSCSPISGHRSVSWYQQTPGQGLQFLFEYFSETQRNKGNFPGRFSGRQFSNSRSEMNVSTLELGDSALYLCASSLRGTSGASYEQYFGPGTRLTVT.

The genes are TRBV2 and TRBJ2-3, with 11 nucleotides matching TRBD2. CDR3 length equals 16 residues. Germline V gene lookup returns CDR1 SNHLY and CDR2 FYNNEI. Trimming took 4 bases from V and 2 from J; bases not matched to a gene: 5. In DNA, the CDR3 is TGTGCCAGCAGTGGCACTAGCGGGAGAATCACAGATACGCAGTATTTT. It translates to CASSGTSGRITDTQYF. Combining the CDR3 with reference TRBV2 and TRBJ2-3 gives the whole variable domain EPEVTQTPSHQVTQMGQEVILRCVPISNHLYFYWYRQILGQKVEFLVSFYNNEISEKSEIFDDQFSVERPDGSNFTLKIRSTKLEDSAMYFCASSGTSGRITDTQYFGPGTRLTVL.

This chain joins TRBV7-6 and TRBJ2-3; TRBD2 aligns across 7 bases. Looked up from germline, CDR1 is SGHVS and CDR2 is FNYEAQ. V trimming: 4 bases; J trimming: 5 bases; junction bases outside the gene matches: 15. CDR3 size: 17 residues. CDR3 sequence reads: CASSSRPPRERGDTQYF. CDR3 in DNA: TGTGCCAGCAGCTCCCGGCCCCCGCGGGAGAGGGGAGATACGCAGTATTTT.

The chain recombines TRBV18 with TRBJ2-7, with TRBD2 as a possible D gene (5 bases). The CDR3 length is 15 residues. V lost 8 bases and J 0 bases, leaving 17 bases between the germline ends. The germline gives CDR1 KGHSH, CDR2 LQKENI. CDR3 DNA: TGTGCCAGCACCCGGGGTAGCGAGACCTCCTACGAGCAGTACTTC. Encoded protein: CASTRGSETSYEQYF.

The DNA of the CDR3 is TGTGCCAGCAGCTTAACTCGTCTAGCGGGGGGGTTTAATGAGCAGTTCTTC. Translated, it gives CASSLTRLAGGFNEQFF. V and J are TRBV7-3 and TRBJ2-1, with 12 bases that match TRBD2. With V trimmed by 0 bases and J by 7 bases, 7 bases remained unmatched. The CDR3 extends over 17 amino acids. The germline V gene has CDR1 SGHTA and CDR2 FQGTGA.

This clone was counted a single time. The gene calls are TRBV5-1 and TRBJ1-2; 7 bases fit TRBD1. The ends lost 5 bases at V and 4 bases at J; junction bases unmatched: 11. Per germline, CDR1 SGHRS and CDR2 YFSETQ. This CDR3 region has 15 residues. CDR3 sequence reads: CASRPTRDSFYGYTF. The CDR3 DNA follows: TGCGCCAGCAGACCTACCAGGGACAGCTTCTATGGCTACACCTTC.

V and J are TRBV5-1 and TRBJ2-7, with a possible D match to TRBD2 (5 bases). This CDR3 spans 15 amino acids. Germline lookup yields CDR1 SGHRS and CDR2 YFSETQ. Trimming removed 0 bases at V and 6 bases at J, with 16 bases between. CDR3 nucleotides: TGCGCCAGCAGCTTGGTCGGAGGCAGCGGAGCCGAGCAGTACTTC. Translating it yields CASSLVGGSGAEQYF.

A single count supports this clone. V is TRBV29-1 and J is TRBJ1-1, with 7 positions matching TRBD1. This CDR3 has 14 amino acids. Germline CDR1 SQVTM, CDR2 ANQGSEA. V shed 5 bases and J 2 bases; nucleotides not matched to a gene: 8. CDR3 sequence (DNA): TGCAGCGTTCACATAGGGACAGTCAACACTGAAGCTTTCTTT. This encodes CSVHIGTVNTEAFF.

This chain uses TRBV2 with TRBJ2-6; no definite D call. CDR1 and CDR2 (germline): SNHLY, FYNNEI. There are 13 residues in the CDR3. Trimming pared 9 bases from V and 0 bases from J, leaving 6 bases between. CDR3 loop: CASRVSGANVLTF. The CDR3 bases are TGTGCCAGTCGGGTCTCTGGGGCCAACGTCCTGACTTTC.

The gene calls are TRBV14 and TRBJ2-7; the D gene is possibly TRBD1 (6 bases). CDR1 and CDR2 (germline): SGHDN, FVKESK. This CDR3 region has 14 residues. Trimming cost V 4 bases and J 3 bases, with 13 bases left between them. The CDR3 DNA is TGTGCCAGCAGCCCCTTGGGGGCTTACTACGAGCAGTACTTC. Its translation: CASSPLGAYYEQYF.

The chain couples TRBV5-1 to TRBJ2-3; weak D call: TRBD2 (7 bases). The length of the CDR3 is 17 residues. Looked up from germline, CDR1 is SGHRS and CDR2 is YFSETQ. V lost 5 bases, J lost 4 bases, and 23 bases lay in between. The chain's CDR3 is CASSHLLLAEGADTQYF. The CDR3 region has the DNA TGCGCCAGCAGTCATCTCCTTCTAGCGGAGGGGGCAGATACGCAGTATTTT. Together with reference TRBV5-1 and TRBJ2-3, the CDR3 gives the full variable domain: KAGVTQTPRYLIKTRGQQVTLSCSPISGHRSVSWYQQTPGQGLQFLFEYFSETQRNKGNFPGRFSGRQFSNSRSEMNVSTLELGDSALYLCASSHLLLAEGADTQYFGPGTRLTVL.

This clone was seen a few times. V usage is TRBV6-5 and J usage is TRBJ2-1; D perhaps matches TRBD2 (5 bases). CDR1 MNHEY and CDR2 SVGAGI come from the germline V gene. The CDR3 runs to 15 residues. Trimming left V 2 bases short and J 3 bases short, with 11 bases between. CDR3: CASSYVASDYNEQFF. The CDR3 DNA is TGTGCCAGCAGTTACGTAGCGTCCGACTACAATGAGCAGTTCTTC.

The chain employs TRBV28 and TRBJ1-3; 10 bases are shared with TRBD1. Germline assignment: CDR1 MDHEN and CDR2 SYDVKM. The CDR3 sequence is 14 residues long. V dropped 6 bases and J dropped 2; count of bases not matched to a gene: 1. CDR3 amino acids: CASRTGGPGNTIYF. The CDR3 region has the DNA TGTGCCAGCAGGACAGGGGGCCCTGGAAACACCATATATTTT.

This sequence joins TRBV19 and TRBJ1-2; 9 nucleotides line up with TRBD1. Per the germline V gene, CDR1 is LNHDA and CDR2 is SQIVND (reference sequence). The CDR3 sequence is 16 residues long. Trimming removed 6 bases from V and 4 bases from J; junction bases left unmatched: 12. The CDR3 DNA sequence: TGTGCCAGTAGCCGGCCTCCCGGGACAGGGTTCTATGGCTACACCTTC. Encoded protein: CASSRPPGTGFYGYTF. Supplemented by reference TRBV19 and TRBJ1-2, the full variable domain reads DGGITQSPKYLFRKEGQNVTLSCEQNLNHDAMYWYRQDPGQGLRLIYYSQIVNDFQKGDIAEGYSVSREKKESFPLTVTSAQKNPTAFYLCASSRPPGTGFYGYTFGSGTRLTVV.

CDR3 nucleotides: TGTGCCAGTAGTTCGACAGGTTCGGACACCATATATTTT. It translates to CASSSTGSDTIYF. The chain couples TRBV19 to TRBJ1-3; tentatively, D is TRBD1 (6 bases). Germline V lookup: CDR1 LNHDA, CDR2 SQIVND (reference sequence). CDR3 length: 13 amino acids. V gave up 5 bases and J gave up 8 bases, with 13 bases separating them.

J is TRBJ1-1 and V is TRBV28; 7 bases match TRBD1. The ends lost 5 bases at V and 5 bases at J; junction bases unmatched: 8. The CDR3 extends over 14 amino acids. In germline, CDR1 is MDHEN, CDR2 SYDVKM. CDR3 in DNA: TGTGCCAGCAGTGCGCCAGGGGGTTGGACTGAAGCTTTCTTT. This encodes CASSAPGGWTEAFF.